This T cell receptor beta chain was observed in a study of T cell responses to AZD1222 COVID-19 vaccine. Study-level points and caveats: Compared with day 0, the breadth and depth of the Spike-specific TCR repertoire rose significantly after two doses of AZD1222.

On this clone itself: Its antigen is not known.

TCRdb keeps only in-frame clones here, not all; method: immunoSEQ multiplex PCR. The sample records more than 80,000 clones, just over 85% being singletons. After removal of 0 bases from V and 6 bases from J, the junction contained 3 bases not matched to a gene. CDR1 is SNHLY, CDR2 FYNNEI, per germline. The length of the CDR3 is 15 residues. This chain uses TRBV2 with TRBJ2-2; 8 bases agree with TRBD1. This clonotype was obtained from an adult in good health. The material sequenced was peripheral blood, taken on day 0 of MenACWY control vaccination. This CDR3 reads CASSEAATGAGELFF. In nucleotides, the CDR3 is TGTGCCAGCAGTGAAGCGGCGACAGGGGCCGGGGAGCTGTTTTTT.